This T cell receptor beta chain was sequenced during a study of blood T cell repertoires in COVID-19. Study processing details: Amplification with reference gene primers provided the estimates of nucleated cell counts. Clones were read by immunoSEQ multiplex PCR, and TCRdb kept only the in-frame ones, dropping some. D and trimming were read from the DNA, whereas the V and J calls and clone size are those reported in that table. The sample holds approximately 44,000 clones; 90% to 95% are singletons and the top ten take 0.3% to 0.4%. V dropped 6 bases and J dropped 5 bases, with 7 bases sitting between them. This CDR3 has 12 residues. From germline, CDR1 is SNHLY and CDR2 FYNNEI.

The J gene is TRBJ1-4, the V gene TRBV2; D perhaps matches TRBD1 (5 bases). Input material: peripheral blood. This TCR came from a man in his fifties or sixties with COVID-19, enrolled during active disease. The CDR3 reads CASSRENEKLFF. Written as DNA, the CDR3 is TGTGCCAGCAGCAGGGAAAATGAAAAACTGTTTTTT.